Listed below are T cell receptor beta chains from one sample, sequenced in a study of healthy donors' naive CD4 and CD8 T cells. A single record per CDR3 protein comes from TCRdb applying MiXCR to the reads. Of 200,000 or so distinct CDR3 sequences detected, under 85% appear once; the ten largest clones hold 2% to 2.5%. Source material: naive CD4+ and CD8+ T cells sorted from blood, pooled from several donors. Source of these receptors: a pool of human donors in good health; the sample pools cells from several healthy donors. The CDR3 runs from the conserved cysteine through the conserved F or W. D genes are given only for firm matches. The size field is filled for only some rows; it gives once, few, many or a size class.

clone_size cdr3_length j_call d_call v_call cdr3_nt cdr3_aa
. 13 TRBJ2-7 . TRBV29-1 TGCAGCGGTGGGGCTGGTGGCTCCTACGAGCAGTACTTC CSGGAGGSYEQYF
few 14 TRBJ2-1 TRBD2 TRBV6-1 TGTGCCAGCAGGGCCGGGACTAGCGGTAATGAGCAGTTCTTC CASRAGTSGNEQFF
. 15 TRBJ2-3 TRBD2 TRBV29-1 TGCAGCGTTGATCTGGGCGGGAGAGGTGCAGATACGCAGTATTTT CSVDLGGRGADTQYF
. 14 TRBJ2-1 . TRBV19 TGTGCCTGCGGGCCTGGGAGCTCCTACAATGAGCAGTTCTTC CACGPGSSYNEQFF
. 10 TRBJ2-5 . TRBV29-1 TGCAGCGCTCGACAAGAGACCCAGTACTTC CSARQETQYF
. 14 TRBJ1-2 TRBD1 TRBV27 TGTGCCAGCAGTTTCAGGGGGGCTAACTATGGCTACACCTTC CASSFRGANYGYTF
. 15 TRBJ2-3 . TRBV4-3 TGCGCCAGCAGCCAAAACTTCGACGGGGGCGATACGCAGTATTTT CASSQNFDGGDTQYF
. 15 TRBJ2-2 TRBD2 TRBV19 TGTGCCAGTACCAGACTAGCGGGAATGGCAGGGGAGCTGTTTTTT CASTRLAGMAGELFF
. 12 TRBJ2-7 . TRBV19 TGTGCCAGTAGTATGAACGGCTACGAGCAGTACTTC CASSMNGYEQYF
. 15 TRBJ2-7 . TRBV28 TGTGCCAGCAGTTTATTCAGGACAGATACCTACGAGCAGTACTTC CASSLFRTDTYEQYF